These 32 T cell receptor beta chains were sequenced from one sample in a study of STAT3 mutations in large granular lymphocyte leukemia. Method: immunoSEQ multiplex PCR; TCRdb's copy keeps in-frame clones and lacks some. The data contain some 37,000 clones, nearly 90% of them singletons. Their target antigens are unknown. Study outcomes and limitations: Every T-cell large granular lymphocyte leukemia patient had at least one immunodominant TCR beta clonotype.

Specimen: PBMCs. The receptors shown here come from a human donor with T large granular lymphocyte leukemia. Some clones in this sample may be carry-over from other donors' samples.

This sequence joins TRBV5-1 and TRBJ1-1; D possibly corresponds to TRBD1 (6 bases). The germline CDR1 and CDR2 sequences are SGHRS and YFSETQ. V was pared by 1 base and J by 1 base, with 20 bases between. This CDR3 region has 18 residues. CDR3 residues: CASSLTGSAGPGNTEAFF. Here the CDR3 DNA reads TGCGCCAGCAGCTTGACAGGGTCGGCGGGGCCGGGGAACACTGAAGCTTTCTTT.

The chain couples TRBV27 to TRBJ2-7; weak D call: TRBD1 (5 bases). CDR3 length equals 14 residues. Germline CDR1 is MNHEY and CDR2 is SMNVEV (reference sequence). V was shortened by 8 bases and J by 6 bases, with 20 bases between the two germline ends. CDR3 DNA: TGTGCCAGCGCTCCCGCGTTCGGTCAGGGCGAGCAGTACGTC. Its protein product is CASAPAFGQGEQYV.

The CDR3 DNA follows: TGCGCCAGCAGCCAAGATGGTGGGGGACTAGCGGAAAACATTCAGTACTTC. Translated, it gives CASSQDGGGLAENIQYF. The gene calls are TRBV4-1 and TRBJ2-4; the match to TRBD2 covers 11 bases. This CDR3 is 17 amino acids long. J lost 5 bases, V lost 0 bases, and 6 bases had no gene match. Germline assignment: CDR1 MGHRA and CDR2 YSYEKL.

The chain carries TRBV5-1 and TRBJ1-5; 7 nucleotides line up with TRBD1. With V trimmed by 2 bases and J by 3 bases, 5 bases remained unmatched. CDR1 is SGHRS, CDR2 YFSETQ, per germline. The CDR3 contains 15 residues. The CDR3 nucleotides read TGCGCCAGCAGCTTAGGGACAGAGACCAATCAGCCCCAGCATTTT. Amino acid sequence: CASSLGTETNQPQHF.

The chain couples TRBV4-2 to TRBJ1-4; tentative D call: TRBD1 (6 bases). V gave up 3 bases and J gave up 5 bases, with 10 bases separating them. Germline V gene data show CDR1 as LGHNA and CDR2 as YNFKEQ. CDR3 length: 14 amino acids. The DNA for the CDR3 is TGTGCCAGCAGCCAGCGGCAGGGGAATGAAAAACTGTTTTTT. Residues: CASSQRQGNEKLFF.

The CDR3 sequence is CASSKDRANTGELFF. The CDR3 DNA reads TGCGCCAGCAGCAAGGACAGGGCGAACACCGGGGAGCTGTTTTTT. V and J are TRBV5-1 and TRBJ2-2; 8 nucleotides line up with TRBD1. This CDR3 is built from 15 residues. V lost 4 bases and J lost 0; bases outside the gene matches: 2. Germline V gene lookup returns CDR1 SGHRS and CDR2 YFSETQ.

This sequence joins TRBV28 and TRBJ2-1, with 12 bases lining up with TRBD1. The CDR3 sequence is 16 residues long. Looked up from germline, CDR1 is MDHEN and CDR2 is SYDVKM. J gave up 4 bases and V 6 bases, and 7 bases lay outside the gene matches. In DNA, the CDR3 is TGTGCCAGCAGCTTGGGGACAGGGGGCTTGTACAATGAGCAGTTCTTC. It translates to CASSLGTGGLYNEQFF.

The chain recombines TRBV4-3 with TRBJ2-7, with a tentative D call TRBD1 (6 bases). V was pared by 2 bases and J by 1 base, with 15 bases between. CDR1 is LGHNA and CDR2 is YSLEER in the germline V gene. The CDR3 sequence is 16 residues long. The CDR3 sequence: CASSQSSGAGSYEQYF. CDR3 in DNA: TGCGCCAGCAGCCAATCTTCAGGGGCTGGTTCCTACGAGCAGTACTTC.

The J gene is TRBJ1-1, the V gene TRBV6-1; D gene uncertain. CDR1 and CDR2 from the germline V gene are MNHNS and SASEGT. This CDR3 has 15 residues. With 5 bases removed from V and 0 bases from J, the gap between germline ends came to 13 bases. The CDR3: CASSPLRPVNTEAFF. In DNA, the CDR3 is TGTGCCAGCAGTCCACTCCGACCTGTGAACACTGAAGCTTTCTTT.

The CDR3 DNA reads as TGTGCCAGCAGTTTATGGTGGGATCAGCCCCAGCATTTT. Protein product: CASSLWWDQPQHF. The rearrangement uses TRBV27 and TRBJ1-5, with D unclear. Germline loops: CDR1 MNHEY, CDR2 SMNVEV (reference sequence). V was cut by 1 base and J by 5 bases, with 6 bases left in between. There are 13 residues in the CDR3.

Comment on this clone: An end of the junction does not agree with germline; a read error may underlie this. J is TRBJ1-1 and V is TRBV29-1; TRBD1 might be the D (5 bases). The CDR3 totals 12 residues. Germline assignment: CDR1 SQVTM and CDR2 ANQGSEA. The CDR3 sequence: CSVEGSRAGGMF. CDR3 DNA: TGCAGCGTTGAAGGGTCCAGGGCCGGGGGGATGTTT.

The rearrangement uses TRBV18 and TRBJ1-4, with D perhaps TRBD1 (5 bases). V was pared by 0 bases and J by 7 bases, with 12 bases between. Germline loops: CDR1 KGHSH, CDR2 LQKENI. The CDR3 contains 15 residues. The CDR3 is CASSPPGPGSEKLFF. Written as DNA, the CDR3 is TGTGCCAGCTCACCACCAGGGCCAGGGAGTGAAAAACTGTTTTTT.

This sequence joins TRBV9 and TRBJ2-3, with D perhaps being TRBD1 or TRBD2 (5 bases each). V was shortened by 0 bases and J by 3 bases, with 11 bases between the two germline ends. The germline gives CDR1 SGDLS, CDR2 YYNGEE. The CDR3 runs 15 residues. The CDR3 protein is CASSVGVGATDTQYF. As DNA, the CDR3 is TGTGCCAGCAGCGTAGGTGTCGGGGCGACAGATACGCAGTATTTT.

This chain uses TRBV28 with TRBJ1-4; a possible D gene is TRBD1 (5 bases). The CDR3 is 13 residues long. Trimming removed 7 bases at V and 0 bases at J, with 6 bases between. Germline V gene lookup returns CDR1 MDHEN and CDR2 SYDVKM. The CDR3, as DNA: TGTGCCAGCACGACAGCAACTAATGAAAAACTGTTTTTT. Its protein product is CASTTATNEKLFF.

This chain uses TRBV4-1 with TRBJ1-2; 7 bases match TRBD1. This CDR3 is built from 13 residues. CDR1 is MGHRA, CDR2 YSYEKL, per germline. The ends lost 2 bases at V and 5 bases at J; junction bases unmatched: 2. In DNA, the CDR3 is TGCGCCAGCAGCCAAACAGGGGTTTATGGCTACACCTTC. Translating gives CASSQTGVYGYTF.

This rearrangement joins TRBV19 to TRBJ1-4; the D gene is possibly TRBD1 (5 bases). Germline V gene lookup returns CDR1 LNHDA and CDR2 SQIVND (reference sequence). V was trimmed by 7 bases and J by 4 bases, leaving 13 bases between them. CDR3 length: 14 amino acids. The CDR3, as DNA: TGTGCCAGTAAGGCGGGGCCTGGTAATGAAAAACTGTTTTTT. It is translated as CASKAGPGNEKLFF. The full variable domain, rest sourced from reference TRBV19 and TRBJ1-4, is DGGITQSPKYLFRKEGQNVTLSCEQNLNHDAMYWYRQDPGQGLRLIYYSQIVNDFQKGDIAEGYSVSREKKESFPLTVTSAQKNPTAFYLCASKAGPGNEKLFFGSGTQLSVL.

The chain is built from TRBV5-1 and TRBJ1-2, with D hard to call. V gave up 0 bases and J gave up 6 bases, with 12 bases separating them. The V gene's germline CDR1 is SGHRS and CDR2 YFSETQ. The CDR3 loop spans 14 amino acids. The DNA for the CDR3 is TGCGCCAGCAGCTTGGACAGACCCAGCCATGGCTACACCTTC. Translating it yields CASSLDRPSHGYTF. The full variable domain, rest sourced from reference TRBV5-1 and TRBJ1-2, is KAGVTQTPRYLIKTRGQQVTLSCSPISGHRSVSWYQQTPGQGLQFLFEYFSETQRNKGNFPGRFSGRQFSNSRSEMNVSTLELGDSALYLCASSLDRPSHGYTFGSGTRLTVV.

The chain links TRBV18 to TRBJ2-2; 8 nucleotides align to TRBD1. Germline values: CDR1 KGHSH, CDR2 LQKENI. The CDR3 has 15 residues. Trimming cost V 2 bases and J 5 bases; bases outside gene matches: 4. The CDR3, as DNA: TGTGCCAGCTCACCAGACAGGGGAGAAACCGGGGAGCTGTTTTTT. Amino acid sequence: CASSPDRGETGELFF.

The chain joins TRBV5-5 to TRBJ1-2; 9 bases agree with TRBD1. Germline V CDR1 and CDR2: SGHKS, YYEKEE (reference sequence). The CDR3 runs 15 residues. V lost 4 bases and J lost 1; bases outside the gene matches: 5. CDR3 loop: CASSVGQGYNYGYTF. The CDR3 DNA reads TGTGCCAGCAGCGTCGGACAGGGGTATAACTATGGCTACACCTTC.

This chain connects TRBV5-6 to TRBJ2-1; no definite D call. Trimming cost V 0 bases and J 11 bases, with 15 bases left between them. The CDR3 runs to 14 residues. The germline V gene has CDR1 SGHDT and CDR2 YYEEEE. The CDR3 region is CASSLVSQPLKQFF. CDR3 DNA sequence: TGTGCCAGCAGCTTGGTCTCGCAGCCCCTTAAGCAGTTCTTC.

J is TRBJ2-3 and V is TRBV7-6; possibly TRBD1 for D (6 bases). V lost 4 bases and J 5 bases, leaving 7 bases between the germline ends. Germline assignment: CDR1 SGHVS and CDR2 FNYEAQ. The CDR3 has 12 amino acids. CDR3 DNA: TGTGCCAGCAGCTCCAGGGGAGATACGCAGTATTTT. It is translated as CASSSRGDTQYF.

V gene TRBV5-6 combines with J gene TRBJ1-1; D perhaps matches TRBD1 (5 bases). The V gene's germline CDR1 is SGHDT and CDR2 YYEEEE. This CDR3 spans 15 amino acids. Trimming left V 1 base short and J 1 base short, with 11 bases between. CDR3 sequence reads: CASSLYGGANTEAFF. CDR3 nucleotide sequence: TGTGCCAGCAGCTTGTACGGGGGTGCGAACACTGAAGCTTTCTTT. Supplemented by reference TRBV5-6 and TRBJ1-1, the full variable domain reads DAGVTQSPTHLIKTRGQQVTLRCSPKSGHDTVSWYQQALGQGPQFIFQYYEEEERQRGNFPDRFSGHQFPNYSSELNVNALLLGDSALYLCASSLYGGANTEAFFGQGTRLTVV.

This chain uses TRBV18 with TRBJ1-1; TRBD1 might be the D (6 bases). The V end was cut by 1 base, the J end by 10 bases, with 13 bases between. The CDR3 has 13 amino acids. The V gene's germline CDR1 is KGHSH and CDR2 LQKENI. The CDR3 coding sequence is TGTGCCAGCTCACCACACAGGGACGCTTCAGCTTTCTTT. This encodes CASSPHRDASAFF.

V is TRBV6-1 and J is TRBJ2-7; 9 positions match TRBD1. CDR1 and CDR2 from the germline V gene are MNHNS and SASEGT. This CDR3 region has 15 residues. J lost 3 bases, V lost 6 bases, and 9 bases had no gene match. The CDR3 nucleotides read TGTGCCAGCAGACTAACAGGGGGCGCCGACTACGAGCAGTACGTC. This sequence encodes CASRLTGGADYEQYV.

This clone appeared once. V and J are TRBV6-6 and TRBJ2-3, with 11 bases lining up with TRBD2. The V gene's germline CDR1 is MNHNY and CDR2 SVGAGI (reference sequence). This CDR3 comprises 15 residues. Trimming cost V 2 bases and J 4 bases; bases outside gene matches: 2. This CDR3 is CASSYRSGGADTQYF. For the CDR3, the DNA is TGTGCCAGCAGTTACCGTAGCGGGGGGGCAGATACGCAGTATTTT.

V gene TRBV6-1 combines with J gene TRBJ2-7; no reliable D call. With 4 bases removed from V and 2 bases from J, the gap between germline ends came to 6 bases. This CDR3 is 12 amino acids long. Germline values: CDR1 MNHNS, CDR2 SASEGT. The CDR3 sequence is CASSVSPYEQYV. The CDR3 DNA reads as TGTGCCAGCAGTGTGTCTCCCTACGAGCAGTACGTC.

J is TRBJ1-1 and V is TRBV7-2; no firm D call. Trimming took off 4 bases at V and 2 bases at J, with 14 bases between the two ends. CDR1 and CDR2 (germline): SGHTA, FQGNSA. The CDR3 loop spans 15 amino acids. CDR3 sequence (DNA): TGTGCCAGCAGCTCGACACCCTTAAGCAACACTGAAGCTTTCTTT. This codes for CASSSTPLSNTEAFF.

The chain carries TRBV6-5 and TRBJ1-2, with D possibly being TRBD1 (5 bases). Germline V gene sequence: CDR1 MNHEY, CDR2 SVGAGI. The germline V and J ends were trimmed by 0 bases and 2 bases, with 10 bases remaining between them. The CDR3 totals 15 residues. Written as DNA, the CDR3 is TGTGCCAGCAGTTACTCGTATAGGGGAAACTATGGCTACACCTTC. Translated, it gives CASSYSYRGNYGYTF.

The chain uses TRBV5-1 and TRBJ2-2; D is possibly TRBD1 (6 bases). V was clipped by 5 bases and J by 3 bases, with 14 bases between them. CDR3 length: 15 residues. Germline CDR1 is SGHRS and CDR2 is YFSETQ. The CDR3 bases are TGCGCCAGCAGTCCCTGGGGGCTCGACACCGGGGAGCTGTTTTTT. It encodes CASSPWGLDTGELFF.

The genes are TRBV5-6 and TRBJ1-2; 8 bases agree with TRBD1. The germline CDR1 and CDR2 sequences are SGHDT and YYEEEE. The V gene end was trimmed by 5 bases and the J gene end by 6 bases; junction bases not matched to a gene: 6. The CDR3 has 13 amino acids. As DNA, the CDR3 is TGTGCCAGCAGGTCGACAGGGGAGAATGGCTACACCTTC. It yields the protein CASRSTGENGYTF.

This clone appeared a single time. This chain uses TRBV27 with TRBJ1-1, with D possibly matching TRBD1 (6 bases). The CDR3 length is 16 residues. Germline V gene lookup returns CDR1 MNHEY and CDR2 SMNVEV (reference sequence). V shed 2 bases and J shed 5 bases, with 18 bases lying between them. This CDR3 reads CASSLGLLGARTEAFF. The CDR3 DNA is TGTGCCAGCAGTTTAGGTCTTCTGGGGGCTCGAACTGAAGCTTTCTTT.

This rearrangement joins TRBV5-4 to TRBJ2-5; no firm D call. Deletions cut 2 bases from V and 5 bases from J, with 10 bases between. CDR3 length: 13 amino acids. Germline CDR1 is SGHNT and CDR2 is YYREEE (reference sequence). The CDR3 loop reads CASSLRTEETQYF. The CDR3 DNA follows: TGTGCCAGCAGCTTAAGAACGGAGGAGACCCAGTACTTC.